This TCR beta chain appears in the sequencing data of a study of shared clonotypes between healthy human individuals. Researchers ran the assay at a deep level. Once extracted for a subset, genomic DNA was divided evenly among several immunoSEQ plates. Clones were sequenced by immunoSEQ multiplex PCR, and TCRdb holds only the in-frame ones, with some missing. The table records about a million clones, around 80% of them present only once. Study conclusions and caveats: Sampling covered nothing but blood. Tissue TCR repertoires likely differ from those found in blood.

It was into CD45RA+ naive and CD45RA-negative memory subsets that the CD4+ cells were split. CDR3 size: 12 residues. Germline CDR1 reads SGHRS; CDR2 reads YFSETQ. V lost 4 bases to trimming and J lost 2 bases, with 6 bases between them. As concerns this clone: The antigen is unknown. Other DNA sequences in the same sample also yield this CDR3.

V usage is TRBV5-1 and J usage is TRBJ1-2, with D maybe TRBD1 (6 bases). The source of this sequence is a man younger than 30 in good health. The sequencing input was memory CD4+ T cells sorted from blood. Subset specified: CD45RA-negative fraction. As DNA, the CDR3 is TGCGCCAGCAGCCAGGGGAACTATGGCTACACCTTC. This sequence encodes CASSQGNYGYTF.